This is a list of T cell receptor beta chains from one sample in a study of tumor-infiltrating lymphocytes in primary liver carcinoma. From the multiplex PCR reads, TCRdb called clonotypes with MiXCR, one entry per CDR3 protein. The table has about 120,000 distinct CDR3 sequences, around 70% seen once; the top ten hold roughly 7.3%. The specimen sequenced was tumor-adjacent normal liver tissue. The receptors were sampled from an older woman with primary liver carcinoma and hepatitis B virus infection. CDR3s include the opening cysteine and the closing phenylalanine or tryptophan. The D gene is left open where the match is weak. A clone size is listed for some rows: how often the clone was seen (once, few, many), or a class if it is expanded.

size	J	D	V	DNA	CDR3
-	TRBJ2-1	-	TRBV29-1	TGCGGCGTTGGAGTGGGAGGTTCCTTCTTC	CGVGVGGSFF
-	TRBJ1-1	TRBD1	TRBV5-1	TGCGCCAGCAGCTGGAACAGGGGCGTCGAGACTGAAGCTTTCTTT	CASSWNRGVETEAFF
-	TRBJ2-3	TRBD2	TRBV29-1	TGCGGCGTGGCTACTAGCGGAGCTAGGACAGATACGCAGTATTTT	CGVATSGARTDTQYF
-	TRBJ2-3	TRBD2	TRBV11-2	TGCGCCAGTAGCTCGGGACTAGCGGGACCAGATACGCAGTTTTTT	CASSSGLAGPDTQFF
-	TRBJ1-1	-	TRBV4-2	TGTGCCAGCAGCCAAGTCACCGCAGGGGCTGGGGACGTTGAAGCTTTCTTT	CASSQVTAGAGDVEAFF
-	TRBJ2-7	-	TRBV19	TGTGCCAGTAGTATTCGAGGGAGGAGCGACGAGCAGTACTTC	CASSIRGRSDEQYF
-	TRBJ1-1	-	TRBV28	TGTGCCAGGAGGGCTCGAGCGGTAAAGAAAGCTTTCTTT	CARRARAVKKAFF
-	TRBJ2-2	-	TRBV18	TGTGCCAGCTCGCAGGAAACGAACACCGGGGGGCTGTTTTTT	CASSQETNTGGLFF
-	TRBJ1-5	-	TRBV5-8	TGTGCCAGCAGCGACGGGACCGCTAGCAATCAGCCCCAGCATTTT	CASSDGTASNQPQHF
once	TRBJ1-4	TRBD1	TRBV7-9	TGTGCCAGTACTCCCCTAGGGGGCCATTATGAAAAACTGTTTTTT	CASTPLGGHYEKLFF
once	TRBJ2-3	TRBD2	TRBV7-8	TGTACCAGCAGCTTAGTATGTTGGCTAGCGGGAGACAGGGGACACACAGATACGCAGTATTTT	CTSSLVCWLAGDRGHTDTQYF
-	TRBJ2-7	-	TRBV29-1	TGCGGCGTTGCGGACACTATGTACGAGCAGTACTTC	CGVADTMYEQYF
few	TRBJ2-2	-	TRBV9	TGTGCCAGCAGCACCAACACCGGGGAGCTGTTTTTT	CASSTNTGELFF
-	TRBJ2-5	TRBD2	TRBV7-8	TGTGCCAGTAGCTTACTCTTGGGACTAGTAGGAGAGACCCTGTACTTC	CASSLLLGLVGETLYF
-	TRBJ2-1	-	TRBV11-3	TGTGCCAGCAGCCTCCGGGACTGGGACTCCCAACAGTTCTTC	CASSLRDWDSQQFF